This TCR beta chain was obtained from a study of identical twins. Germline lookup yields CDR1 KGHDR and CDR2 SFDVKD. The CDR3 is made up of 12 amino acids. Remarks on this clonotype: An end of the junction does not agree with germline; a read error may underlie this.

TCRdb used MiXCR to reprocess the 5' RACE reads, holding one entry per CDR3 protein. Among hundreds of thousands of distinct CDR3 sequences listed, approximately 20% were seen once. These data were likewise used in another study, on yellow fever vaccine responses in identical twins.

The rearrangement joins TRBV24-1 to TRBJ2-1; perhaps TRBD2 as D (7 bases). The TCR sequence derives from a young woman in good health. Source material: CD4+ T cells sorted from blood. The CDR3 DNA sequence: TGTGCCACCAGTGATGGCGGGGCTGCGGGGGCCTTC. Translating gives CATSDGGAAGAF.